This T cell receptor (beta chain) was identified in a study of beta chain features in type 1 diabetes. Study observations and caveats: Within each of all four CD4+ subsets, Type 1 diabetes patients had TCRB CDR3s that were moderately but significantly shorter. VDJ junctions in type 1 diabetes patients carried more deletions and fewer insertions.

Germline loops: CDR1 SGHRS, CDR2 YFSETQ. Trimming stripped 0 bases from V and 4 bases from J, with 11 bases between. This CDR3 is 15 amino acids long. The sequenced template was cDNA made from the entire isolated RNA. Clones were sequenced by immunoSEQ multiplex PCR, and TCRdb holds only the in-frame ones, with some missing. Here the sample spans about half a million clones, around 10% being singletons. This clone came up a few times. Its antigen is currently unknown. V is TRBV5-1 and J is TRBJ2-1, with D possibly being TRBD1 or TRBD2 (6 bases each). The sequenced sample consisted of naive CD4+ T cells from blood. The TCR comes from a woman aged 18-29 years in good health. The CDR3 loop reads CASSLVRGGYNEQFF. The DNA of the CDR3 is TGCGCCAGCAGCTTGGTCAGGGGAGGATACAATGAGCAGTTCTTC.